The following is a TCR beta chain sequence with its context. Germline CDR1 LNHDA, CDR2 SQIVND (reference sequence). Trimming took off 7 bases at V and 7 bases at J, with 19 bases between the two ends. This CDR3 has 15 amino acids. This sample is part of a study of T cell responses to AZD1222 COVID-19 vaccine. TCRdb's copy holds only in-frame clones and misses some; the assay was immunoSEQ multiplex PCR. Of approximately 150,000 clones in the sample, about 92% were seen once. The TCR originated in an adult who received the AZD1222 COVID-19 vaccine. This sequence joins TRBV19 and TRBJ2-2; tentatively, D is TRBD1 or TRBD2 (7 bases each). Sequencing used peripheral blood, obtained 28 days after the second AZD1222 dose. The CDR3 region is CASIPQGGANGELFF. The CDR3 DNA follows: TGTGCCAGTATCCCGCAGGGGGGGGCTAACGGGGAGCTGTTTTTT.